Listed below are T cell receptor beta chains from one sample, sequenced in a study of shared clonotypes between healthy human individuals. Assay: immunoSEQ multiplex PCR; the TCRdb copy retains only in-frame clones and omits some. This sample has roughly 1,100,000 clones, with about 74% found just once. The sequenced sample consisted of memory CD4+ T cells sorted from blood. The receptor source for this set is a man in his late teens or twenties in good health. CDR3s include the opening cysteine and the closing phenylalanine or tryptophan. A D gene is named only where the DNA matches it firmly. A row's size may be missing; if present it is once, few, many or a size class.

- | TRBJ2-5 | TRBV5-1 | - | TGCGCCAGCAGCTTGAGAGGGGAAGAGACCCAGTACTTC | CASSLRGEETQYF
TRBD2 | TRBJ2-7 | TRBV27 | - | TGTGCCAGCAGTTCCACCACTAGGGGAGGGGCCGCCGAGCAGTACTTC | CASSSTTRGGAAEQYF
TRBD2 | TRBJ2-7 | TRBV19 | many | TGTGCCAGTAGTAAAACTAGCGCTACCTACGAGCAGTACTTC | CASSKTSATYEQYF
TRBD2 | TRBJ2-1 | TRBV7-2 | few | TGTGCCAGCAGCCGCCGGACTAGCGATGAGCAGTTCTTC | CASSRRTSDEQFF
- | TRBJ1-3 | TRBV15 | - | TGTGCCACCGAAAAAGGGGGAGAGGGTGGAAACACCATATATTTT | CATEKGGEGGNTIYF
TRBD2 | TRBJ2-7 | TRBV5-4 | - | TGTGCCAGCAGCTTGGTAGGAACCCGCGGGGGCGAGCAGTACTTC | CASSLVGTRGGEQYF
- | TRBJ1-3 | TRBV5-6 | few | TGTGCCAGCAGCCCGACCCGGGACTTTAGCTCTGGAAACACCATATATTTT | CASSPTRDFSSGNTIYF
- | TRBJ1-1 | TRBV5-1 | once | TGCGCCAGCAGCTTGGAAGGCCTGGGGGGAGCTGAAGCTTTCTTT | CASSLEGLGGAEAFF
- | TRBJ2-3 | TRBV29-1 | - | TGCAGCGCCTCGGAAGGGGGTTATGGGGGCACAGATACGCAGTATTTT | CSASEGGYGGTDTQYF
TRBD2 | TRBJ2-7 | TRBV27 | once | TGTGCCAGCAGATGGACTAGCGGACCCTACGAGCAGTACTTC | CASRWTSGPYEQYF
TRBD2 | TRBJ2-7 | TRBV7-9 | - | TGTGCCAGCAGCTCTGGGACTAGCGGATCCCTCGAGCAGTACTTC | CASSSGTSGSLEQYF
- | TRBJ1-2 | TRBV28 | - | TGTGCCAGCAGTTCCGGGGAAGGGACGGTCTATGGCTACACCTTC | CASSSGEGTVYGYTF
TRBD2 | TRBJ2-1 | TRBV2 | - | TGTGCCAGCAGTCAAGCGGGGGGGCCTTTCCATGAGCAGTTCTTC | CASSQAGGPFHEQFF
- | TRBJ2-7 | TRBV2 | - | TGTGCCAGCTGTGGGCAGGGGGGGAACGAGCAGTACTTC | CASCGQGGNEQYF
- | TRBJ2-3 | TRBV19 | - | TGTGCCAGTAGTAACCTGTGGCAGAGCACAGATACGCAGTATTTT | CASSNLWQSTDTQYF
TRBD1 | TRBJ1-5 | TRBV19 | once | TGTGCCAGTAGTCCTCGGACAGGGGCCCAGCCCCAGCATTTT | CASSPRTGAQPQHF
- | TRBJ2-2 | TRBV5-4 | - | TGTGCCAGCAGCTTGCTGGGAGCCACCGGGGAGCTGTTTTTT | CASSLLGATGELFF
- | TRBJ1-2 | TRBV4-3 | - | TGCGCCAGCAGCCAAATGAGCTATGATGAGGTAAATGGCTACACCTTC | CASSQMSYDEVNGYTF
TRBD1 | TRBJ1-4 | TRBV10-3 | - | TGTGCCATCGGACAGGGCCTTAATGAAAAACTGTTTTTT | CAIGQGLNEKLFF
- | TRBJ2-1 | TRBV18 | few | TGTGCCAGCTCACCGGTCAGGGCGGGCAATGAGCAGTTCTTC | CASSPVRAGNEQFF
- | TRBJ1-1 | TRBV5-1 | few | TGCGCCAGCAGCTCATTAGGACGTCTCTCCGAAGCTTTCTTT | CASSSLGRLSEAFF
TRBD1 | TRBJ1-1 | TRBV7-2 | few | TGTGCCAGCAGCCGGACAGGAGTTAACACTGAAGCTTTCTTT | CASSRTGVNTEAFF
- | TRBJ2-7 | TRBV15 | - | TGTGCCACCAGCAGGCCGGGCCTCGAGGGATCCTACGAGCAGTACTTC | CATSRPGLEGSYEQYF